This TCR beta chain was profiled in a study of blood T cells in healthy people across ages. CDR3 size: 14 residues. In germline, CDR1 is DFQATT, CDR2 SNEGSKA (reference sequence). Trimming pared 6 bases from V and 2 bases from J, leaving 17 bases between. Through a sample-barcoded 5' primer and a J-beta primer mix, a second PCR was run for about 7 to 12 cycles. TCRdb analysed the 5' RACE reads with MiXCR anew, one entry per CDR3 protein. The sample contains over 600,000 distinct CDR3 sequences, around 41% of which appear only once. The specimen was blood. This chain joins TRBV20-1 and TRBJ2-7, with D possibly TRBD1 on 8 matching bases. This clonotype originated in an elderly man in good health. DNA of the CDR3: TGCAGTGCCACGGACAGGGAGGGAACCTACGAGCAGTACTTC. Its translation is CSATDREGTYEQYF.